Listed below are T cell receptor beta chains from one sample, sequenced in a study of blood T cell repertoires in COVID-19. Assay: immunoSEQ multiplex PCR; the TCRdb copy retains only in-frame clones and omits some. The sample lists 250,000 to 300,000 clones, roughly 90% occurring once. Sequenced sample: peripheral blood. These receptor sequences come from an older woman with acute or convalescent COVID-19. Both conserved end residues are part of each CDR3. The D gene is left open where the match is weak. Clone size is shown for a subset of rows, as once, few, many or a class of expanded clone.

J gene: TRBJ2-6; clone size: NA; D gene: TRBD1; V gene: TRBV2; CDR3 protein: CASKTGEYGANVLTF; CDR3 DNA: TGTGCCAGTAAGACAGGGGAGTACGGGGCCAACGTCCTGACTTTC
J gene: TRBJ2-3; clone size: NA; D gene: NA; V gene: TRBV15; CDR3 protein: CATSRAPRGDTQYF; CDR3 DNA: TGTGCCACCAGCAGGGCTCCCCGGGGGGATACGCAGTATTTT
J gene: TRBJ2-2; clone size: NA; D gene: NA; V gene: TRBV24-1; CDR3 protein: CATSDPTGNTGELFF; CDR3 DNA: TGTGCCACCAGTGACCCCACAGGGAACACCGGGGAGCTGTTTTTT
J gene: TRBJ1-4; clone size: NA; D gene: TRBD1; V gene: TRBV5-1; CDR3 protein: CASSSQGATNEKLFF; CDR3 DNA: TGCGCCAGCAGCTCCCAGGGGGCAACTAATGAAAAACTGTTTTTT
J gene: TRBJ2-4; clone size: NA; D gene: TRBD1; V gene: TRBV7-2; CDR3 protein: CASNEGQGLDIQYF; CDR3 DNA: TGTGCCAGCAACGAAGGACAGGGTTTGGACATTCAGTACTTC
J gene: TRBJ1-4; clone size: NA; D gene: NA; V gene: TRBV9; CDR3 protein: CASSVEGGLNEKLFF; CDR3 DNA: TGTGCCAGCAGCGTGGAGGGAGGGCTGAATGAAAAACTGTTTTTT
J gene: TRBJ2-3; clone size: NA; D gene: TRBD2; V gene: TRBV9; CDR3 protein: CASSGGGTTDTQYF; CDR3 DNA: TGTGCCAGCAGCGGGGGCGGGACTACCGATACGCAGTATTTT
J gene: TRBJ1-3; clone size: once; D gene: TRBD1; V gene: TRBV30; CDR3 protein: CAWRDRGLFGNTIYF; CDR3 DNA: TGTGCCTGGAGGGACAGGGGGCTTTTTGGAAACACCATATATTTT
J gene: TRBJ1-4; clone size: NA; D gene: TRBD1; V gene: TRBV5-1; CDR3 protein: CASSRDRGTNEKLFF; CDR3 DNA: TGCGCCAGCAGCAGGGACAGGGGAACTAATGAAAAACTGTTTTTT
J gene: TRBJ2-1; clone size: NA; D gene: TRBD2; V gene: TRBV7-2; CDR3 protein: CASSTSESSYNEQFF; CDR3 DNA: TGTGCCAGCAGCACTAGCGAGAGCTCCTACAATGAGCAGTTCTTC
J gene: TRBJ1-3; clone size: NA; D gene: TRBD1; V gene: TRBV28; CDR3 protein: CATVPGQGLGNTIYF; CDR3 DNA: TGTGCCACTGTACCGGGACAGGGACTTGGAAACACCATATATTTT
J gene: TRBJ1-4; clone size: NA; D gene: NA; V gene: TRBV7-2; CDR3 protein: CASSLKRSATNEKLFF; CDR3 DNA: TGTGCCAGCAGCTTAAAGAGGTCCGCAACTAATGAAAAACTGTTTTTT
J gene: TRBJ1-2; clone size: NA; D gene: TRBD1; V gene: TRBV5-8; CDR3 protein: CASSLAGGGGYTF; CDR3 DNA: TGTGCCAGCAGCTTGGCAGGGGGAGGAGGCTACACCTTC
J gene: TRBJ1-1; clone size: NA; D gene: NA; V gene: TRBV9; CDR3 protein: CASSVGEANTEAFF; CDR3 DNA: TGTGCCAGCAGCGTAGGCGAGGCGAACACTGAAGCTTTCTTT
J gene: TRBJ1-1; clone size: NA; D gene: NA; V gene: TRBV29-1; CDR3 protein: CSVPKHPNTEAFF; CDR3 DNA: TGCAGCGTACCAAAGCATCCGAACACTGAAGCTTTCTTT
J gene: TRBJ1-6; clone size: NA; D gene: NA; V gene: TRBV21-1; CDR3 protein: CASSTWGRDYNSPLHF; CDR3 DNA: TGTGCCAGCAGCACCTGGGGCAGGGATTATAATTCACCCCTCCACTTT
J gene: TRBJ2-7; clone size: few; D gene: TRBD1; V gene: TRBV5-4; CDR3 protein: CASSARDSGTYEQYF; CDR3 DNA: TGTGCCAGCAGCGCCCGGGACAGTGGTACCTACGAGCAGTACTTC
J gene: TRBJ1-1; clone size: NA; D gene: NA; V gene: TRBV12-3/TRBV12-4; CDR3 protein: CASSQRGEAFF; CDR3 DNA: TGTGCCAGCAGTCAACGGGGGGAAGCTTTCTTT
J gene: TRBJ2-7; clone size: NA; D gene: TRBD1; V gene: TRBV4-1; CDR3 protein: CASSPRTGGSYEQYF; CDR3 DNA: TGCGCCAGCAGCCCCAGGACAGGGGGGTCCTACGAGCAGTACTTC
J gene: TRBJ1-2; clone size: NA; D gene: NA; V gene: TRBV3-1/TRBV3-2; CDR3 protein: CASSQGGGAYYGYTF; CDR3 DNA: TGTGCCAGCAGCCAAGGGGGGGGCGCATACTATGGCTACACCTTC
J gene: TRBJ2-7; clone size: NA; D gene: TRBD2; V gene: TRBV6-6; CDR3 protein: CASNHGLAGSDEQYF; CDR3 DNA: TGTGCCAGCAATCACGGACTAGCGGGAAGTGACGAGCAGTACTTC
J gene: TRBJ2-2; clone size: NA; D gene: TRBD2; V gene: TRBV12-5; CDR3 protein: CASGLDPSRGGRAGELFF; CDR3 DNA: TGTGCTAGTGGTTTAGACCCATCACGGGGGGGCCGAGCCGGGGAGCTGTTTTTT
J gene: TRBJ2-1; clone size: once; D gene: NA; V gene: TRBV24-1; CDR3 protein: CATSESGSSYNEQFF; CDR3 DNA: TGTGCCACCAGTGAATCTGGGAGCTCCTACAATGAGCAGTTCTTC
J gene: TRBJ2-7; clone size: few; D gene: NA; V gene: TRBV6-5; CDR3 protein: CASSYNLASYEQYF; CDR3 DNA: TGTGCCAGCAGTTACAACCTAGCCTCCTACGAGCAGTACTTC
J gene: TRBJ2-7; clone size: NA; D gene: TRBD2; V gene: TRBV5-1; CDR3 protein: CASKPGLTSYEQYF; CDR3 DNA: TGCGCCAGCAAGCCGGGACTAACTTCCTACGAGCAGTACTTC
J gene: TRBJ1-3; clone size: NA; D gene: NA; V gene: TRBV27; CDR3 protein: CASSLNETDLSTIYF; CDR3 DNA: TGTGCCAGCAGTTTAAATGAGACAGACCTGAGCACCATATATTTT
J gene: TRBJ1-5; clone size: NA; D gene: NA; V gene: TRBV24-1; CDR3 protein: CATSDPKGESNQPQHF; CDR3 DNA: TGTGCCACCAGTGATCCCAAGGGGGAAAGCAATCAGCCCCAGCATTTT
J gene: TRBJ2-7; clone size: NA; D gene: TRBD2; V gene: TRBV10-3; CDR3 protein: CAISEPGLARSSYEQYF; CDR3 DNA: TGTGCCATCAGTGAGCCCGGACTAGCGAGAAGCTCCTACGAGCAGTACTTC
J gene: TRBJ2-2; clone size: NA; D gene: TRBD1; V gene: TRBV3-1/TRBV3-2; CDR3 protein: CASSSTGVSGELFF; CDR3 DNA: TGTGCCAGCAGCTCGACAGGGGTTTCCGGGGAGCTGTTTTTT
J gene: TRBJ2-1; clone size: once; D gene: NA; V gene: TRBV7-2; CDR3 protein: CASSLWTSAESSYNEQFF; CDR3 DNA: TGTGCCAGCAGCTTATGGACTTCGGCCGAGAGCTCCTACAATGAGCAGTTCTTC
J gene: TRBJ2-2; clone size: NA; D gene: NA; V gene: TRBV30; CDR3 protein: CAWSVQETGELFF; CDR3 DNA: TGTGCCTGGAGTGTACAGGAGACCGGGGAGCTGTTTTTT
J gene: TRBJ2-3; clone size: NA; D gene: TRBD2; V gene: TRBV5-1; CDR3 protein: CASSFWGLAGISSTDTQYF; CDR3 DNA: TGCGCCAGCAGCTTCTGGGGACTAGCGGGGATATCGAGCACAGATACGCAGTATTTT
J gene: TRBJ1-1; clone size: NA; D gene: NA; V gene: TRBV28; CDR3 protein: CASVEWNTEAFF; CDR3 DNA: TGTGCCAGCGTCGAGTGGAACACTGAAGCTTTCTTT
J gene: TRBJ1-4; clone size: NA; D gene: TRBD1; V gene: TRBV4-2; CDR3 protein: CASSQATLGGQGNEKLFF; CDR3 DNA: TGTGCCAGCAGCCAAGCAACTTTAGGGGGACAGGGGAATGAAAAACTGTTTTTT
J gene: TRBJ1-5; clone size: NA; D gene: NA; V gene: TRBV6-5; CDR3 protein: CASRRALGEPQHF; CDR3 DNA: TGTGCCAGCAGGCGGGCCCTTGGGGAGCCCCAGCATTTT
J gene: TRBJ1-4; clone size: NA; D gene: TRBD1; V gene: TRBV27; CDR3 protein: CASSSWTGVTNEKLFF; CDR3 DNA: TGTGCCAGCAGTTCTTGGACAGGGGTTACTAATGAAAAACTGTTTTTT
J gene: TRBJ1-6; clone size: NA; D gene: TRBD1; V gene: TRBV4-1; CDR3 protein: CASSQFGQDNSPLHF; CDR3 DNA: TGCGCCAGCAGCCAGTTCGGACAGGATAATTCACCCCTCCACTTT
J gene: TRBJ1-1; clone size: once; D gene: NA; V gene: TRBV3-1/TRBV3-2; CDR3 protein: CASTSRGLGGTEAFF; CDR3 DNA: TGTGCCAGCACGTCGCGAGGGTTGGGCGGCACTGAAGCTTTCTTT
J gene: TRBJ2-3; clone size: NA; D gene: NA; V gene: TRBV21-1; CDR3 protein: CASQGGGPTDTQYF; CDR3 DNA: TGTGCCAGCCAGGGCGGGGGGCCCACAGATACGCAGTATTTT
J gene: TRBJ1-5; clone size: NA; D gene: NA; V gene: TRBV6-5; CDR3 protein: CASSYGGKEQPQHF; CDR3 DNA: TGTGCCAGCAGTTACGGGGGGAAAGAACAGCCCCAGCATTTT
J gene: TRBJ2-1; clone size: NA; D gene: TRBD1; V gene: TRBV6-5; CDR3 protein: CASSTGTGKNEQFF; CDR3 DNA: TGTGCCAGCAGCACCGGGACAGGGAAGAATGAGCAGTTCTTC
J gene: TRBJ2-1; clone size: NA; D gene: NA; V gene: TRBV20-1; CDR3 protein: CSASKRDNEQFF; CDR3 DNA: TGCAGTGCCAGTAAGCGGGACAATGAGCAGTTCTTC
J gene: TRBJ1-4; clone size: NA; D gene: NA; V gene: TRBV15; CDR3 protein: CATSIPRGSNEKLFF; CDR3 DNA: TGTGCCACCAGCATCCCAAGAGGATCCAATGAAAAACTGTTTTTT
J gene: TRBJ2-7; clone size: once; D gene: NA; V gene: TRBV7-3; CDR3 protein: CASSLMEGDEQYF; CDR3 DNA: TGTGCCAGCAGCTTAATGGAAGGGGACGAGCAGTACTTC
J gene: TRBJ2-1; clone size: NA; D gene: TRBD2; V gene: TRBV12-3/TRBV12-4; CDR3 protein: CASSSSGGEQFF; CDR3 DNA: TGTGCCAGCAGTTCTTCCGGGGGGGAGCAGTTCTTC
J gene: TRBJ1-2; clone size: few; D gene: TRBD1; V gene: TRBV4-2; CDR3 protein: CASRPSTGGYGYTF; CDR3 DNA: TGTGCCAGCAGACCTTCGACAGGGGGCTATGGCTACACCTTC
J gene: TRBJ2-4; clone size: NA; D gene: TRBD2; V gene: TRBV19; CDR3 protein: CASRGLAPENIQYF; CDR3 DNA: TGTGCCAGTAGGGGACTAGCTCCAGAAAACATTCAGTACTTC
J gene: TRBJ1-2; clone size: NA; D gene: NA; V gene: TRBV7-8; CDR3 protein: CASSLRTETYGYTF; CDR3 DNA: TGTGCCAGCAGCTTACGGACAGAGACCTATGGCTACACCTTC
J gene: TRBJ1-2; clone size: NA; D gene: NA; V gene: TRBV27; CDR3 protein: CASSVDKVGSRGYTF; CDR3 DNA: TGTGCCAGCAGTGTGGACAAGGTGGGGTCTCGGGGCTACACCTTC
J gene: TRBJ2-1; clone size: NA; D gene: TRBD2; V gene: TRBV27; CDR3 protein: CASSGTSGDEQFF; CDR3 DNA: TGTGCCAGCAGCGGGACTAGTGGAGATGAGCAGTTCTTC
J gene: TRBJ1-5; clone size: NA; D gene: NA; V gene: TRBV19; CDR3 protein: CASSPRTARSNQPQHF; CDR3 DNA: TGTGCCAGTAGTCCGCGGACAGCCCGGAGCAATCAGCCCCAGCATTTT
J gene: TRBJ2-1; clone size: NA; D gene: TRBD2; V gene: TRBV27; CDR3 protein: CASSLGSGGRGTEQFF; CDR3 DNA: TGTGCCAGCAGTTTAGGATCTGGCGGGAGGGGCACGGAGCAGTTCTTC
J gene: TRBJ1-1; clone size: few; D gene: NA; V gene: TRBV6-2/TRBV6-3; CDR3 protein: CASSSRYADTEAFF; CDR3 DNA: TGTGCCAGCAGTTCACGGTACGCGGACACTGAAGCTTTCTTT
J gene: TRBJ2-7; clone size: NA; D gene: TRBD2; V gene: TRBV28; CDR3 protein: CASSPPGTSGREGYEQYF; CDR3 DNA: TGTGCCAGCAGTCCCCCCGGGACTAGTGGTAGGGAGGGCTACGAGCAGTACTTC
J gene: TRBJ2-7; clone size: NA; D gene: TRBD2; V gene: TRBV27; CDR3 protein: CASSWIAGGRYEQYF; CDR3 DNA: TGTGCCAGCAGTTGGATAGCGGGAGGGAGGTACGAGCAGTACTTC
J gene: TRBJ1-1; clone size: NA; D gene: TRBD1; V gene: TRBV18; CDR3 protein: CASSPKSPQGPNTEAFF; CDR3 DNA: TGTGCCAGCTCACCAAAAAGCCCACAGGGGCCGAACACTGAAGCTTTCTTT
J gene: TRBJ1-2; clone size: few; D gene: NA; V gene: TRBV28; CDR3 protein: CASSFSRVRHGYTF; CDR3 DNA: TGTGCCAGCAGTTTCAGCCGGGTCCGGCATGGCTACACCTTC
J gene: TRBJ2-1; clone size: NA; D gene: TRBD2; V gene: TRBV4-3; CDR3 protein: CASSRGGPGYNEQFF; CDR3 DNA: TGCGCCAGCAGTCGGGGGGGGCCAGGGTACAATGAGCAGTTCTTC
J gene: TRBJ1-2; clone size: NA; D gene: TRBD1; V gene: TRBV4-3; CDR3 protein: CASSQERTGGYGYTF; CDR3 DNA: TGCGCCAGCAGCCAAGAAAGGACAGGCGGCTATGGCTACACCTTC
J gene: TRBJ1-2; clone size: NA; D gene: TRBD1; V gene: TRBV6-1; CDR3 protein: CASSETPTGSYGYTF; CDR3 DNA: TGTGCCAGCAGTGAAACCCCGACAGGGTCCTATGGCTACACCTTC